The subject of this entry is one T cell receptor beta chain. This sample is part of a study of neoadjuvant anti-PD-1 for oral cavity cancer. Two replicates per tumor sample, mostly from roughly 4.8 ug of genomic DNA. TCRdb's copy holds only in-frame clones and misses some; the assay was immunoSEQ multiplex PCR. The sample lists several thousand clones, about 66% occurring once. Germline V gene sequence: CDR1 MNHNY, CDR2 SVGAGI (reference sequence). The CDR3 length is 13 residues. The V and J ends lost 3 bases and 6 bases respectively, with 12 bases between them. The chain uses TRBV6-6 and TRBJ2-7, with D maybe TRBD1 (6 bases). The sequences come from tumor tissue, collected before nivolumab (anti-PD-1) treatment. The origin of this receptor is a person between 35 and 79 years old with oral cavity squamous cell carcinoma. The DNA for the CDR3 is TGTGCCAGCAGTTATGGTGAAGGGGGCGAGCAGTACTTC. Translating gives CASSYGEGGEQYF.